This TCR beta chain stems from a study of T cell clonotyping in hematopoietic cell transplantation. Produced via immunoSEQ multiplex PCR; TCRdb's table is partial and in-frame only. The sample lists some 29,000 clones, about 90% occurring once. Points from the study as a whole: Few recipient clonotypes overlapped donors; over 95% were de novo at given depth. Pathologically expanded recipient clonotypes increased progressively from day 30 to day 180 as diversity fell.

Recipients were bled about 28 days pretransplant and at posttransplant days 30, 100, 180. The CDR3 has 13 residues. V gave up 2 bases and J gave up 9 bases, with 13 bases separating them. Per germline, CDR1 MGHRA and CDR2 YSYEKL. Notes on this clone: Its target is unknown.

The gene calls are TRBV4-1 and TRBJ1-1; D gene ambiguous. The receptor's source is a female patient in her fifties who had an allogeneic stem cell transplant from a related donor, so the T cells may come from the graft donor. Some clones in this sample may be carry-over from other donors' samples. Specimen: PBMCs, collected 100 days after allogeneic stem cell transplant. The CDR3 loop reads CASSQITEPKAFF. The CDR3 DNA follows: TGCGCCAGCAGCCAAATCACAGAACCTAAAGCTTTCTTT.